Here is one T cell receptor (beta chain) with its context. The antigen remains undetermined. Clones were read by immunoSEQ multiplex PCR, and TCRdb kept only the in-frame ones, dropping some. The sample comprises several thousand clones, 70% to 85% of which are singletons, and roughly 3% rests with the top ten. This entry is derived from a study of T cell repertoires in ileal Crohn's disease. Study-level points and caveats: Compared with CD4 T cells, sorted CD8 cells carried more expanded clones.

The CDR3 totals 13 residues. Germline values: CDR1 MNHNS, CDR2 SASEGT. Between the trimmed V and J ends, which lost 6 bases and 2 bases, there was a span of 9 bases. This clonotype was sampled from an adult with Crohn's disease. The sample comprised ileal tissue. The V gene is TRBV6-1, the J gene TRBJ2-3; D might be TRBD1 (5 bases). The CDR3 DNA reads TGTGCCAGCAGCAGGGTCTACACAGATACGCAGTATTTT. It translates to CASSRVYTDTQYF.